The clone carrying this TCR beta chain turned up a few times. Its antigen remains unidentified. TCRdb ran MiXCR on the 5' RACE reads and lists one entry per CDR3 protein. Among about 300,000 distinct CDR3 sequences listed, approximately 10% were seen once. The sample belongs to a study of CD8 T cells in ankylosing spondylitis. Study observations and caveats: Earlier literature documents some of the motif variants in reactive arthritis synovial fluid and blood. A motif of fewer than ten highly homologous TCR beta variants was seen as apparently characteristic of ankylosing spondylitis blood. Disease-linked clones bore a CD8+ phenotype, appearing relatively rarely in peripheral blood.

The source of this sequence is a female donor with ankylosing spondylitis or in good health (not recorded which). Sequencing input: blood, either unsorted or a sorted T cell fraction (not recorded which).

CDR3 residues: CASSMGGGFMETQYF. DNA of the CDR3: TGTGCCAGCAGTATGGGAGGGGGCTTCATGGAGACCCAGTACTTC. The chain has TRBV3-1 and TRBJ2-5, with D possibly being TRBD1 or TRBD2 (7 bases each). The CDR3 length is 15 residues. V was trimmed by 6 bases and J by 5 bases, leaving 19 bases between them. Looked up from germline, CDR1 is LGHDT and CDR2 is YNNKEL (reference sequence).